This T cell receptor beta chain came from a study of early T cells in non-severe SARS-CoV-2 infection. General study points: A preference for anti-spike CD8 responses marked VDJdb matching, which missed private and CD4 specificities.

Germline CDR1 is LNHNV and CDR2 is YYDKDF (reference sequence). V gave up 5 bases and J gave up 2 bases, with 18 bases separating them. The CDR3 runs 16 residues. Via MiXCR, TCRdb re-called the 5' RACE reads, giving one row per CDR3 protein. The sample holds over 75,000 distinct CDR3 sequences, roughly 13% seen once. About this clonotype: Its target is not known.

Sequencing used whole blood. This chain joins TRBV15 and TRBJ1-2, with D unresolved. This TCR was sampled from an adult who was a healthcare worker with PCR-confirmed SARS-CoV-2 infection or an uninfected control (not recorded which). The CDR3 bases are TGTGCCACCAGCCGGTGGGAAGGCGCCAGAAACTATGGCTACACCTTC. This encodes CATSRWEGARNYGYTF.